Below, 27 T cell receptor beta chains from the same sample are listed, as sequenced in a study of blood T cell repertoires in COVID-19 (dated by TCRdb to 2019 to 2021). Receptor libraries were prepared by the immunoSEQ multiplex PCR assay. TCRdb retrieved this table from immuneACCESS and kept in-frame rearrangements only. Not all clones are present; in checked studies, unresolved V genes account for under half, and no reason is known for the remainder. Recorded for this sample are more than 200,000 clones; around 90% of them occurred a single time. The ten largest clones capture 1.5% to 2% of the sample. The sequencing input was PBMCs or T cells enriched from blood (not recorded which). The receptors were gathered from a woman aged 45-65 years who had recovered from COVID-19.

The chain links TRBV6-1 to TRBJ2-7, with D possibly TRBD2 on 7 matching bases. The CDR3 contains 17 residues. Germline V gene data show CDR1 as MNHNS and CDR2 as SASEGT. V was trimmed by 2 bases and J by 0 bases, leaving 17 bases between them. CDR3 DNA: TGTGCCAGCAGTGAAAAGGTTTGGGGGGGCTACTCCTACGAGCAGTACTTC. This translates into CASSEKVWGGYSYEQYF.

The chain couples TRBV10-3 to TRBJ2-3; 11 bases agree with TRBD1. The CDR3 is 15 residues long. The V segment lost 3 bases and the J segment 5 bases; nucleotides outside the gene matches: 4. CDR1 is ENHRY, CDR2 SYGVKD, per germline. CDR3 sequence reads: CAISERTGGRDTQYF. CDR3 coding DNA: TGTGCCATCAGTGAACGGACAGGGGGCAGAGATACGCAGTATTTT.

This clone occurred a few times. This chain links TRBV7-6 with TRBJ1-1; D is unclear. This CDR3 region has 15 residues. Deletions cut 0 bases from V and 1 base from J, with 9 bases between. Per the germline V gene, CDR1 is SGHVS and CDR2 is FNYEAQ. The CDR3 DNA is TGTGCCAGCAGCTTAGCCCCCACAGCGAACACTGAAGCTTTCTTT. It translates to CASSLAPTANTEAFF.

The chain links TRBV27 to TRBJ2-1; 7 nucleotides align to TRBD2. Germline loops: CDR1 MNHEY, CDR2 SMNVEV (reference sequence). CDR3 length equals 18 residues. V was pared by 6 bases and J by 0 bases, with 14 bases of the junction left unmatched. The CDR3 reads CASSLRSAGASSYNEQFF. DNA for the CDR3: TGTGCCAGCAGCCTCCGGTCTGCGGGAGCAAGCTCCTACAATGAGCAGTTCTTC.

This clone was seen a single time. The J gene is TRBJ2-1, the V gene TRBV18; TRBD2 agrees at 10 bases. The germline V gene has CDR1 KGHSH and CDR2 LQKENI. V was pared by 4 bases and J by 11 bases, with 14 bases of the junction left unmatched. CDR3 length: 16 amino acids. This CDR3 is CASSQSPGLAQTKQFF. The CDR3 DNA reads TGTGCCAGCTCACAAAGCCCGGGACTAGCGCAGACCAAGCAGTTCTTC. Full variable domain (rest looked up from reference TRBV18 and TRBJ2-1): NAGVMQNPRHLVRRRGQEARLRCSPMKGHSHVYWYRQLPEEGLKFMVYLQKENIIDESGMPKERFSAEFPKEGPSILRIQQVVRGDSAAYFCASSQSPGLAQTKQFFGPGTRLTVL.

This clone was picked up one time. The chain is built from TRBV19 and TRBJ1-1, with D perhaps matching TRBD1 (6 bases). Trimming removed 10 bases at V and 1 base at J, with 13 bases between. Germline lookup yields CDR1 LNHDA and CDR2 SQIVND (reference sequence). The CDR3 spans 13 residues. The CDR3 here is CATRRGGNTEAFF. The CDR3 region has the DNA TGTGCCACCCGCAGGGGCGGGAACACTGAAGCTTTCTTT.

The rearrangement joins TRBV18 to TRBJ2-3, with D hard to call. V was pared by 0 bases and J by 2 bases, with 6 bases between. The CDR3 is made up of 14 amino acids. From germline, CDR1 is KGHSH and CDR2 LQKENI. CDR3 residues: CASSPPGFTDTQYF. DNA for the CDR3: TGTGCCAGCTCACCACCCGGGTTCACAGATACGCAGTATTTT.

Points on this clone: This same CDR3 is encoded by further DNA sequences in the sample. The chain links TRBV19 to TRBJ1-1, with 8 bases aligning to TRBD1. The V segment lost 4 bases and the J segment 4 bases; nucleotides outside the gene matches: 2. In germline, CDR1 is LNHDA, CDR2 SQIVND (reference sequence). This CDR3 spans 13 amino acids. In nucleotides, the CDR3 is TGTGCCAGTAGTAGAGACAGGGGCACTGAAGCTTTCTTT. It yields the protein CASSRDRGTEAFF.

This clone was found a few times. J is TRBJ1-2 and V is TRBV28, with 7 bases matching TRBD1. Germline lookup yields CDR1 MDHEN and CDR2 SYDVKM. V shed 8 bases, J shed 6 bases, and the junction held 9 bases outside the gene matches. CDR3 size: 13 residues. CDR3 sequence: CASGYRGADGYTF. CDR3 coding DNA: TGTGCCAGCGGGTACAGGGGAGCGGATGGCTACACCTTC.

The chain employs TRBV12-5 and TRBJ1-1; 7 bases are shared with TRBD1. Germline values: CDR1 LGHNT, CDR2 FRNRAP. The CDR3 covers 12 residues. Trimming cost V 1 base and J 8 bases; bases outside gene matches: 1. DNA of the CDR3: TGTGCTAGTGGTTTGGGGGACAGAGAAGCTTTCTTT. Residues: CASGLGDREAFF.

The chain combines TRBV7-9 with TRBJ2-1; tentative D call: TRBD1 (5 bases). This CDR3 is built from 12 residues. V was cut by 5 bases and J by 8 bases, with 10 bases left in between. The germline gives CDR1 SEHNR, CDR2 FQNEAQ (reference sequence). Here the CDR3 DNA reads TGTGCCAGCAGCGCCACCAGGGATGAGCAGTTCTTC. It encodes CASSATRDEQFF.

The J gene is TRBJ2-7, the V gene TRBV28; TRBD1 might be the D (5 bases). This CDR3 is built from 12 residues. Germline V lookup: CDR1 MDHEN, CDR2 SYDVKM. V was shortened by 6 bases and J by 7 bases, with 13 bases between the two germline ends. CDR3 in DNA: TGTGCCAGCAGGGACATGCTTTGGGAGCAGTACTTC. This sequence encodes CASRDMLWEQYF.

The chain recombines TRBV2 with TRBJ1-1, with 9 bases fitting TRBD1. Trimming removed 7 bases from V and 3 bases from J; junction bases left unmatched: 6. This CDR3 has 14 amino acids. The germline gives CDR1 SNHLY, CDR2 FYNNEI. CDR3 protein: CASTEDRGYTEAFF. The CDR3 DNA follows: TGTGCCAGCACCGAGGACAGGGGCTACACTGAAGCTTTCTTT.

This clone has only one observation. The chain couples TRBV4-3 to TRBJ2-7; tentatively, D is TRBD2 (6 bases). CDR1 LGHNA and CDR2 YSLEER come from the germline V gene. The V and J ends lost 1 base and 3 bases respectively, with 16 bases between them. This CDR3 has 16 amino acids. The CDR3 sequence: CASSQVLGVSGYEQYF. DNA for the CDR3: TGCGCCAGCAGCCAAGTTCTAGGGGTTAGCGGCTACGAGCAGTACTTC.

CDR3 protein: CASSPPASGRAISLDTQYF. The DNA for the CDR3 is TGTGCCAGCAGCCCCCCTGCTAGCGGGAGGGCCATTAGTTTAGATACGCAGTATTTT. The chain joins TRBV7-8 to TRBJ2-3; TRBD2 aligns across 12 bases. This CDR3 spans 19 amino acids. Looked up from germline, CDR1 is SGHVS and CDR2 is FQNEAQ. Trimming took 5 bases from V and 5 from J; bases not matched to a gene: 17. Full variable domain (outside the CDR3, taken from reference TRBV7-8 and TRBJ2-3): GAGVSQSPRYKVAKRGQDVALRCDPISGHVSLFWYQQALGQGPEFLTYFQNEAQLDKSGLPSDRFFAERPEGSVSTLKIQRTQQEDSAVYLCASSPPASGRAISLDTQYFGPGTRLTVL.

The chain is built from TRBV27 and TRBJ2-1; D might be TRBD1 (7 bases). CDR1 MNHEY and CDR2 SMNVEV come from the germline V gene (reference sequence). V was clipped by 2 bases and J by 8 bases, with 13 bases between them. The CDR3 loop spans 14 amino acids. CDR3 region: CASSLGGGGDEQFF. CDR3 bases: TGTGCCAGCAGTTTAGGAGGGGGCGGGGATGAGCAGTTCTTC.

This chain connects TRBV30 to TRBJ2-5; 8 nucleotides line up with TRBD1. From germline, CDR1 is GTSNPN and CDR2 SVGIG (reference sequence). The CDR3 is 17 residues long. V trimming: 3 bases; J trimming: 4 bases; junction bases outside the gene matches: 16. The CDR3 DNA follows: TGTGCCTGGAGCCGGAATCACGCACAGGGGGTCTTAGAGACCCAGTACTTC. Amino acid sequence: CAWSRNHAQGVLETQYF.

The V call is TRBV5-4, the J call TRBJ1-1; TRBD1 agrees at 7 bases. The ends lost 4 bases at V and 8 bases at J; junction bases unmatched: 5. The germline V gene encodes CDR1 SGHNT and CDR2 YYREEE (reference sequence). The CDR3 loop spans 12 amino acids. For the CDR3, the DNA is TGTGCCAGCAGCCCCCGGGACAGCGAAGCTTTCTTT. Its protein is CASSPRDSEAFF.

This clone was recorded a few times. CDR3 in DNA: TGCGCCAGCAGCTTGCCGGGAAGGGCGGTGGGCTACACCTTC. Its protein is CASSLPGRAVGYTF. The V and J genes are TRBV5-1 and TRBJ1-2; D unresolved. This CDR3 is built from 14 residues. Trimming removed 1 base from V and 8 bases from J, with 15 bases in between. Germline CDR1 SGHRS, CDR2 YFSETQ.

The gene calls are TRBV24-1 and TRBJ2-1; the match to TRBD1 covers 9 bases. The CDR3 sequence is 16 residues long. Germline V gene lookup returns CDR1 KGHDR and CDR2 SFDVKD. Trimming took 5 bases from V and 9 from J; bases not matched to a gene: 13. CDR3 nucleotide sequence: TGTGCCACCAGTGGTGTAACCGGGACAGGGAGCGGTGAGCAGTTCTTC. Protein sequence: CATSGVTGTGSGEQFF.

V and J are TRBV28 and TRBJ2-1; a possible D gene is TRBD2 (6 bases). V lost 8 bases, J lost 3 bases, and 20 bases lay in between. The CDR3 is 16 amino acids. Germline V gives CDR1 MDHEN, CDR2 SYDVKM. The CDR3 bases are TGTGCCAGCCTGAGTAGAGTAGCGGAAAACTACAATGAGCAGTTCTTC. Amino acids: CASLSRVAENYNEQFF.

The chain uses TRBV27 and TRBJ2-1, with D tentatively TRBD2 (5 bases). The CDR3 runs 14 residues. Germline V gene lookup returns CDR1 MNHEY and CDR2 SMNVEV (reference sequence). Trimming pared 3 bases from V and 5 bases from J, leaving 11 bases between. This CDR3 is CASSFGWENNEQFF. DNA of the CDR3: TGTGCCAGCAGTTTCGGTTGGGAGAACAATGAGCAGTTCTTC.

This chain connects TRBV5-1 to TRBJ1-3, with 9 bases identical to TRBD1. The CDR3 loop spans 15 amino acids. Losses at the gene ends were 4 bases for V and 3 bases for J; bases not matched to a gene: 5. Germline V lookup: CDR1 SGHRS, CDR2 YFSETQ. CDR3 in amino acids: CASSPRQGDGNTIYF. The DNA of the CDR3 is TGCGCCAGCAGCCCACGACAGGGGGATGGAAACACCATATATTTT.

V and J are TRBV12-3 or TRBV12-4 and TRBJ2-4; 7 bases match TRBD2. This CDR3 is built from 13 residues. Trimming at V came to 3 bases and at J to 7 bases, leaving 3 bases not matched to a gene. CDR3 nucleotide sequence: TGTGCCAGCAGTTTTTGGGAGGGGAACATTCAGTACTTC. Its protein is CASSFWEGNIQYF.

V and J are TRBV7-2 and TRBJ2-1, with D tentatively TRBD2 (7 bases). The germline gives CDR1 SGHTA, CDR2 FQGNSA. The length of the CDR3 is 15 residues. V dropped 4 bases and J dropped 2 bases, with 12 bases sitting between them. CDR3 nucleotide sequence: TGTGCCAGCAGCTACACGGGGGGCGCCTACAATGAGCAGTTCTTC. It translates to CASSYTGGAYNEQFF.

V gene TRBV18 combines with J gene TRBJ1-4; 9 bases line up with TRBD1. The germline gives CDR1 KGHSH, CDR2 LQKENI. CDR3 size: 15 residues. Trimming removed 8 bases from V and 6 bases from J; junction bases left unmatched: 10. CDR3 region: CASARSRDRDEKLFF. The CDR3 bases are TGTGCCAGCGCACGGAGCCGGGACAGGGATGAAAAACTGTTTTTT.

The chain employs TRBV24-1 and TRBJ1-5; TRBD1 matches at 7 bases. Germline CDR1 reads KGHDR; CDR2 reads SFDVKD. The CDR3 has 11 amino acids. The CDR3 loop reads CAGTVNQPQHF. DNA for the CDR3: TGTGCGGGGACAGTCAATCAGCCCCAGCATTTT.